The 32 T cell receptor beta chains given below trace back to one sample, sequenced in a study of blood T cell repertoires in COVID-19. Libraries were prepared by immunoSEQ multiplex PCR; TCRdb keeps only in-frame clonotypes and omits some of them. The sample contains 300,000 or so clones, about 88% of which appear only once. Source material: PBMCs or T cells enriched from blood (not recorded which). The receptors stem from a man aged 55 to 70 who had recovered from COVID-19.

V gene TRBV23-1 combines with J gene TRBJ1-4; 8 bases map to TRBD1. TRBV23-1 has ORF status, its function being uncertain. V trimming: 2 bases; J trimming: 0 bases; junction bases outside the gene matches: 2. The CDR3 extends over 16 amino acids. The CDR3 region has the DNA TGCGCCAGCAGTCAAACAGGGGGTGCAACTAATGAAAAACTGTTTTTT. Translated: CASSQTGGATNEKLFF.

The genes are TRBV9 and TRBJ2-2; tentatively, D is TRBD1 (6 bases). The V gene lost 3 bases and the J gene lost 4 bases, with 10 bases spanning the gap. CDR3 length equals 14 residues. Looked up from germline, CDR1 is SGDLS and CDR2 is YYNGEE. Written as DNA, the CDR3 is TGTGCCAGCAGCGCCACAGGGTTCACCGGGGAGCTGTTTTTT. Protein product: CASSATGFTGELFF. Filled out from reference TRBV9 and TRBJ2-2, the complete variable domain reads DSGVTQTPKHLITATGQRVTLRCSPRSGDLSVYWYQQSLDQGLQFLIQYYNGEERAKGNILERFSAQQFPDLHSELNLSSLELGDSALYFCASSATGFTGELFFGEGSRLTVL.

The V gene is TRBV6-5, the J gene TRBJ2-3; a possible D gene is TRBD2 (5 bases). CDR3 length equals 14 residues. V lost 7 bases to trimming and J lost 0 bases, with 11 bases between them. The germline CDR1 and CDR2 sequences are MNHEY and SVGAGI. The CDR3 reads CASMRVYSTDTQYF. In DNA form, the CDR3 reads TGTGCCAGCATGAGGGTGTATAGCACAGATACGCAGTATTTT.

The V gene is TRBV5-1, the J gene TRBJ1-6; 10 nucleotides agree with TRBD1. CDR1 SGHRS and CDR2 YFSETQ come from the germline V gene. The V and J ends lost 4 bases and 9 bases, in that order; junction bases with no gene match: 10. The CDR3 sequence is 16 residues long. The CDR3 coding sequence is TGCGCCAGCAGCGGGGGACAGGGGTCGTACGGTTCACCCCTCCACTTT. It yields the protein CASSGGQGSYGSPLHF.

This clone was seen a few times. J is TRBJ2-1 and V is TRBV4-2, with TRBD2 as a possible D gene (5 bases). The CDR3 extends over 17 amino acids. Germline values: CDR1 LGHNA, CDR2 YNFKEQ. V was cut by 2 bases and J by 1 base, with 15 bases left in between. This CDR3 reads CASSQTIGLASYNEQFF. The CDR3 DNA follows: TGTGCCAGCAGCCAAACCATAGGACTCGCATCCTACAATGAGCAGTTCTTC.

V gene TRBV20-1 combines with J gene TRBJ2-1, with D uncertain. The V gene's germline CDR1 is DFQATT and CDR2 SNEGSKA (reference sequence). The CDR3 runs to 11 residues. Trimming took off 6 bases at V and 7 bases at J, with 10 bases between the two ends. Here the CDR3 reads CSAYYGNEQFF. CDR3 sequence (DNA): TGCAGTGCCTATTACGGTAATGAGCAGTTCTTC.

V and J are TRBV5-1 and TRBJ2-7; perhaps TRBD1 as D (5 bases). Trimming took 1 base from V and 4 from J, leaving 12 bases between them. In germline, CDR1 is SGHRS, CDR2 YFSETQ. The CDR3 length is 14 residues. CDR3 region: CASSLPGSRYEQYF. CDR3 DNA: TGCGCCAGCAGCTTGCCAGGGTCCAGGTACGAGCAGTACTTC.

This chain joins TRBV5-6 and TRBJ1-2; the D is unclear. Germline assignment: CDR1 SGHDT and CDR2 YYEEEE. There are 13 residues in the CDR3. Trimming shortened V by 5 bases and J by 8 bases, and 16 bases separated the two germline ends. CDR3 in DNA: TGTGCCAGCAGGCTTGCAGAGGTGGAGGGCTACACCTTC. Protein product: CASRLAEVEGYTF.

This clone was recorded once. Since a much larger clone is just one base distant, this may be a read error. The V and J genes are TRBV9 and TRBJ2-3; 9 nucleotides match TRBD2. J gave up 1 base and V 0 bases, and 0 bases lay outside the gene matches. The CDR3 sequence is 15 residues long. In germline, CDR1 is SGDLS, CDR2 YYNGEE. DNA of the CDR3: TGTGCCAGCAGCGTAGGGACTAGCGGCACAGATACGCAGTATTTT. Translated, it gives CASSVGTSGTDTQYF.

The genes are TRBV6-5 and TRBJ1-3; 8 bases line up with TRBD1. Germline V gives CDR1 MNHEY, CDR2 SVGAGI. V trimming: 6 bases; J trimming: 4 bases; junction bases outside the gene matches: 8. This CDR3 has 15 amino acids. The CDR3 reads CASRQGQGGGNTIYF. CDR3 nucleotide sequence: TGTGCCAGCAGACAAGGACAGGGCGGGGGAAACACCATATATTTT.

The table lists this clone with a count of one. CDR3: CASRAPPYNSPLHF. The CDR3 DNA reads TGTGCCAGCCGCGCCCCTCCCTATAATTCACCCCTCCACTTT. The chain combines TRBV6-5 with TRBJ1-6; D call uncertain. Trimming stripped 8 bases from V and 2 bases from J, with 10 bases between. This CDR3 has 14 amino acids. Germline V gene lookup returns CDR1 MNHEY and CDR2 SVGAGI.

CDR3 protein: CASSVAGAPNEQFF. In nucleotides, the CDR3 is TGTGCCAGCAGCGTAGCGGGAGCCCCCAATGAGCAGTTCTTC. The chain is built from TRBV9 and TRBJ2-1; a weak D match, TRBD2 (6 bases). The length of the CDR3 is 14 residues. V lost 0 bases, J lost 6 bases, and 10 bases lay in between. Germline V gene data show CDR1 as SGDLS and CDR2 as YYNGEE.

This clone was seen once. This sequence joins TRBV6-5 and TRBJ2-1, with 9 nucleotides matching TRBD2. The germline V gene has CDR1 MNHEY and CDR2 SVGAGI. The CDR3 runs 15 residues. The V gene end was trimmed by 8 bases and the J gene end by 6 bases; junction bases not matched to a gene: 11. The CDR3 nucleotides are TGTGCCAGCTCAATGCGGACTAGCGCCCTCAATGAGCAGTTCTTC. Translated: CASSMRTSALNEQFF.

This clone was found once. V is TRBV7-9 and J is TRBJ1-1; D is unclear. V was pared by 5 bases and J by 3 bases, with 4 bases between. The CDR3 spans 11 residues. Germline V gene data show CDR1 as SEHNR and CDR2 as FQNEAQ (reference sequence). In nucleotides, the CDR3 is TGTGCCAGCAGCCAGTACACTGAAGCTTTCTTT. It encodes CASSQYTEAFF. The full variable domain, its missing parts supplied by reference TRBV7-9 and TRBJ1-1, is DTGVSQNPRHKITKRGQNVTFRCDPISEHNRLYWYRQTLGQGPEFLTYFQNEAQLEKSRLLSDRFSAERPKGSFSTLEIQRTEQGDSAMYLCASSQYTEAFFGQGTRLTVV.

Points on this clone: An end of the junction does not agree with germline; a read error may underlie this. This chain joins TRBV7-7 and TRBJ2-2; tentatively, D is TRBD2 (8 bases). CDR3 length: 17 residues. Germline-derived CDR1 and CDR2 are SSHAT and FNYEAQ (reference sequence). CDR3 in DNA: TGTGCTAGCAGCCCTGCGGGGGGACAGCGCTACACCGGGGAGCTGTTTTTT. Amino acid sequence: CASSPAGGQRYTGELFF.

The rearrangement links TRBV7-9 to TRBJ2-5; 8 nucleotides agree with TRBD1. This CDR3 is 11 amino acids long. The germline CDR1 and CDR2 sequences are SEHNR and FQNEAQ (reference sequence). With 11 bases clipped from V and 4 bases from J, the junction kept 3 bases outside the gene matches. CDR3 residues: CAGQGAETQYF. The CDR3 DNA reads TGTGCCGGCCAGGGGGCAGAGACCCAGTACTTC.

The chain joins TRBV2 to TRBJ2-6; D is perhaps TRBD1 (5 bases). The CDR3 is 16 residues long. Trimming stripped 1 base from V and 3 bases from J, with 10 bases between. Germline V gene lookup returns CDR1 SNHLY and CDR2 FYNNEI. CDR3 bases: TGTGCCAGCAGTGAAGGCCCCCAGGGTGGGGCCAACGTCCTGACTTTC. Protein: CASSEGPQGGANVLTF.

V gene TRBV5-1 combines with J gene TRBJ2-1; TRBD2 matches at 13 bases. This CDR3 has 16 amino acids. V gave up 3 bases and J gave up 7 bases; unmatched junction bases: 7. The germline V gene encodes CDR1 SGHRS and CDR2 YFSETQ. The CDR3 is CASSSRLAGGPNEQFF. CDR3 DNA: TGCGCCAGCAGCTCGAGACTAGCGGGAGGCCCTAATGAGCAGTTCTTC.

The V and J genes are TRBV5-4 and TRBJ2-7; D gene ambiguous. Germline V gene lookup returns CDR1 SGHNT and CDR2 YYREEE (reference sequence). V lost 0 bases and J 0 bases, leaving 10 bases between the germline ends. The CDR3 consists of 15 residues. The CDR3 spells CASSLGRGSSYEQYF. The CDR3 DNA is TGTGCCAGCAGCTTGGGGCGCGGCAGCTCCTACGAGCAGTACTTC.

This chain links TRBV11-1 with TRBJ1-3, with a tentative D call TRBD1 (5 bases). Per the germline V gene, CDR1 is SGHAT and CDR2 is FQDESV (reference sequence). The CDR3 extends over 14 amino acids. V shed 5 bases and J shed 6 bases, with 14 bases lying between them. The CDR3 spells CASSPGGEENTIYF. The CDR3, as DNA: TGTGCCAGCAGCCCCGGAGGGGAAGAAAACACCATATATTTT.

The chain joins TRBV2 to TRBJ2-1, with 7 nucleotides matching TRBD2. This CDR3 spans 16 amino acids. CDR1 SNHLY and CDR2 FYNNEI come from the germline V gene. V was pared by 1 base and J by 5 bases, with 8 bases of the junction left unmatched. The CDR3 here is CASSEGSSGLHNEQFF. The CDR3 DNA follows: TGTGCCAGCAGTGAAGGAAGTAGCGGGTTACACAATGAGCAGTTCTTC.

The V and J genes are TRBV7-8 and TRBJ1-1, with D perhaps matching TRBD1 (5 bases). Germline V gene lookup returns CDR1 SGHVS and CDR2 FQNEAQ. The CDR3 runs 14 residues. The ends were cut back, 1 base at V and 4 bases at J, with 10 bases in the middle. Written as DNA, the CDR3 is TGTGCCAGCAGCTTAGTTCAGGGAACCACTGAAGCTTTCTTT. Amino acids: CASSLVQGTTEAFF.

J is TRBJ1-3 and V is TRBV11-2, with 8 bases lining up with TRBD1. Germline values: CDR1 SGHAT, CDR2 FQNNGV. This CDR3 spans 19 amino acids. J gave up 0 bases and V 3 bases, and 13 bases lay outside the gene matches. The CDR3 is CASSLGTGRSMYSGNTIYF. Written as DNA, the CDR3 is TGTGCCAGCAGCTTGGGGACAGGCCGATCAATGTACTCTGGAAACACCATATATTTT.

The genes are TRBV4-1 and TRBJ1-1; D is uncertain. V shed 1 base and J shed 4 bases, with 16 bases lying between them. CDR1 and CDR2 (germline): MGHRA, YSYEKL. This CDR3 is 16 amino acids long. The CDR3: CASSQAAGPRGTEAFF. In nucleotides, the CDR3 is TGCGCCAGCAGCCAAGCTGCGGGTCCTCGAGGCACTGAAGCTTTCTTT.

This clone was seen just once. The chain recombines TRBV7-9 with TRBJ2-2; 7 positions agree with TRBD2. V dropped 5 bases and J dropped 6; count of bases not matched to a gene: 9. Germline CDR1 and CDR2: SEHNR and FQNEAQ (reference sequence). The CDR3 runs to 15 residues. This CDR3 reads CASSSGTLFAGELFF. In DNA, the CDR3 is TGTGCCAGCAGCAGCGGGACTTTATTCGCCGGGGAGCTGTTTTTT.

V is TRBV2 and J is TRBJ1-5, with 10 bases aligning to TRBD1. Germline loops: CDR1 SNHLY, CDR2 FYNNEI. CDR3 length equals 15 residues. V shed 7 bases, J shed 2 bases, and the junction held 5 bases outside the gene matches. The CDR3 is CASKSGTGGNQPQHF. The CDR3 bases are TGTGCCAGCAAAAGTGGGACAGGGGGCAATCAGCCCCAGCATTTT.

This chain joins TRBV7-9 and TRBJ2-1, with 7 bases lining up with TRBD1. The trim removed 5 bases at V and 1 base at J, leaving 8 bases unmatched. This CDR3 is built from 16 residues. Germline V gene lookup returns CDR1 SEHNR and CDR2 FQNEAQ (reference sequence). This chain's CDR3 is CASSTTDRKSYNEQFF. CDR3 coding DNA: TGTGCCAGCAGCACGACGGACAGGAAGTCCTACAATGAGCAGTTCTTC.

The genes are TRBV11-2 and TRBJ1-2; TRBD1 agrees at 7 bases. With 1 base clipped from V and 8 bases from J, the junction kept 10 bases outside the gene matches. The CDR3 extends over 15 amino acids. Germline V CDR1 and CDR2: SGHAT, FQNNGV. Here the CDR3 reads CASSLAGQLLGGYTF. CDR3 nucleotide sequence: TGTGCCAGCAGCTTAGCGGGACAGCTCCTAGGCGGCTACACCTTC.

V is TRBV13 and J is TRBJ2-5; possible D gene TRBD1, 5 bases. Looked up from germline, CDR1 is PRHDT and CDR2 is FYEKMQ (reference sequence). This CDR3 region has 14 residues. The V end lost 3 bases, the J end lost 3 bases, and 11 bases lay between the germline ends. The CDR3 here is CASSLINRKETQYF. The CDR3 DNA reads as TGTGCCAGCAGCTTGATTAACAGGAAAGAGACCCAGTACTTC.

The chain employs TRBV4-2 and TRBJ2-2; 7 bases match TRBD1. After removal of 4 bases from V and 6 bases from J, the junction contained 2 bases not matched to a gene. From germline, CDR1 is LGHNA and CDR2 YNFKEQ. The CDR3 is 13 residues long. The chain's CDR3 is CASSRQGAGELFF. The CDR3 region has the DNA TGTGCCAGCAGCCGCCAGGGGGCCGGGGAGCTGTTTTTT.

The chain couples TRBV7-3 to TRBJ2-2; D remains ambiguous. CDR1 and CDR2 (germline): SGHTA, FQGTGA. Trimming removed 2 bases from V and 0 bases from J, with 13 bases in between. CDR3 length equals 17 residues. The CDR3 bases are TGTGCCAGCAGCTTACGGTGGGCCGATCCGAACACCGGGGAGCTGTTTTTT. Its protein is CASSLRWADPNTGELFF.

This clone was counted between two and nine times. This sequence joins TRBV3-1 (or the pseudogene TRBV3-2) and TRBJ1-1; D possibly corresponds to TRBD1 (5 bases). The CDR3 sequence is 14 residues long. The germline CDR1 and CDR2 sequences are LGHDT and YNNKEL (reference sequence). Trimming pared 4 bases from V and 4 bases from J, leaving 13 bases between. The CDR3 spells CASSPQGVATEAFF. The DNA for the CDR3 is TGTGCCAGCAGCCCACAAGGGGTAGCCACTGAAGCTTTCTTT.